This TCR beta chain was identified in a study of blood T cell repertoires in COVID-19. Study background: The samples span acute and convalescent COVID-19 from the United States, Italy and Spain. PBMCs, B-cell-depleted T cells, or T cells provided the cDNA or gDNA that made up the material.

Germline CDR1 is LNHDA and CDR2 is SQIVND (reference sequence). This CDR3 is 13 amino acids long. Trimming removed 5 bases from V and 1 base from J, with 6 bases in between. This clone came up once. In the authors' methods: Reference gene primer amplification yielded estimated nucleated cell counts. TCRdb's copy holds only in-frame clones and misses some; the assay was immunoSEQ multiplex PCR. That table gives V, J and clone size, and the DNA gave D and trimming. The sample has 120,000 to 150,000 clones, almost 85% seen once. Sequences were obtained from peripheral blood. The chain employs TRBV19 and TRBJ1-3; D is ambiguous. The TCR comes from a human donor with acute or convalescent COVID-19. The donor label of this sample is uncertain. CDR3 bases: TGTGCCAGTAGTTTCGTTTCTGGAAACACCATATATTTT. This codes for CASSFVSGNTIYF.